These T cell receptor beta chains were read from a single sample in a study of regulatory T cells in long-lasting Graves disease. TCRdb re-derived calls from the multiplex PCR reads in MiXCR, one entry per CDR3 protein. The sample has some 240,000 distinct CDR3 sequences, around 20% seen once. The same sample was also studied in work on T cells in Graves' hyperthyroidism and ophthalmopathy.

The material sequenced was peripheral blood mononuclear cells (PBMCs), taken at new diagnosis, from a patient treated with antithyroid drugs. The receptor source for this set is a woman in her 30s with Graves disease. Both conserved end residues are part of each CDR3. The D gene is left open where the match is weak. Some rows mark clone size as missing; the rest say once, few, many or name a class of expanded clone.

cdr3_length d_call j_call clone_size v_call cdr3_aa cdr3_nt
14 NA TRBJ1-3 many TRBV11-3 CASSLSVSGNTIYF TGTGCCAGCAGCCTCAGCGTATCCGGAAACACCATATATTTT
14 NA TRBJ2-5 many TRBV20-1 CSARDRSRGETQYF TGCAGTGCTAGAGATCGTTCCCGGGGAGAGACCCAGTACTTC
19 TRBD1 TRBJ1-5 many TRBV18 CASSRLPGQGDLSNQPQHF TGTGCCAGCTCAAGGCTACCGGGACAGGGGGATCTTAGCAATCAGCCCCAGCATTTT
15 TRBD1 TRBJ1-2 many TRBV6-2/TRBV6-3 CASSSWDSSNYGYTF TGTGCCAGCAGTTCCTGGGACAGTTCTAACTATGGCTACACCTTC
16 TRBD1 TRBJ1-1 many TRBV18 CASSPPGGQLNTEAFF TGTGCCAGCTCACCACCGGGGGGACAGCTGAACACTGAAGCTTTCTTT
16 TRBD1 TRBJ2-5 many TRBV9 CASSVALGTGEETQYF TGTGCCAGCAGCGTAGCTCTCGGGACAGGGGAAGAGACCCAGTACTTC
16 TRBD2 TRBJ2-1 few TRBV7-3 CASSAGLAGLYNEQFF TGTGCCAGCAGCGCCGGACTAGCGGGACTCTACAATGAGCAGTTCTTC
15 TRBD1 TRBJ2-7 NA TRBV6-1 CASSPRGTGYYEQYF TGTGCCAGCAGTCCACGTGGGACAGGGTATTACGAGCAGTACTTC
17 TRBD2 TRBJ2-3 NA TRBV19 CASRGLAGGPGTDTQYF TGTGCCAGTAGGGGACTAGCGGGGGGGCCCGGCACAGATACGCAGTATTTT
14 TRBD2 TRBJ2-1 many TRBV28 CASSLLTSGNEQFF TGTGCCAGCAGTTTATTGACTAGCGGCAATGAGCAGTTCTTC
14 NA TRBJ2-7 few TRBV19 CASSITAQGGEQYF TGTGCCAGTAGTATAACTGCCCAGGGCGGTGAGCAGTACTTC
13 NA TRBJ1-1 many TRBV19 CAISAPGNTEAFF TGTGCCATTTCCGCACCAGGGAACACTGAAGCTTTCTTT
14 NA TRBJ1-2 many TRBV19 CASKKQGLNYGYTF TGTGCCAGTAAAAAACAGGGACTGAACTATGGCTACACCTTC
18 NA TRBJ2-1 few TRBV19 CASSIDPSSDISYNEQFF TGTGCCAGTAGTATAGATCCCTCGAGTGACATCTCCTACAATGAGCAGTTCTTC
13 NA TRBJ2-7 many TRBV12-3/TRBV12-4 CASSSVGGSEQYF TGTGCCAGCAGTTCGGTGGGGGGATCCGAGCAGTACTTC
11 NA TRBJ2-1 many TRBV28 CASSFLDEQFF TGTGCCAGCAGTTTTCTGGATGAGCAGTTCTTC
14 NA TRBJ1-1 many TRBV3-1 CASSQGTLTREAFF TGTGCCAGCAGCCAAGGGACCCTTACCCGGGAAGCTTTCTTT
12 NA TRBJ2-2 many TRBV5-1 CASSWDTGELFF TGTGCCAGCAGTTGGGACACCGGGGAGCTGTTTTTT
15 TRBD1 TRBJ2-7 many TRBV14 CASSQIGQGSGEQYF TGTGCCAGCAGCCAGATCGGACAGGGCTCAGGCGAGCAGTACTTC
14 NA TRBJ1-5 few TRBV19 CASSPGGGAQPQHF TGTGCCAGTAGCCCCGGGGGGGGCGCTCAGCCCCAGCATTTT
20 TRBD1 TRBJ2-1 many TRBV24-1 CATSDSPRDRDGANYNEQFF TGTGCCACCAGTGATTCACCGAGAGACAGGGACGGGGCAAACTACAATGAGCAGTTCTTC
16 NA TRBJ2-6 few TRBV19 CASSIYQQTGANVLTF TGTGCCAGTAGTATTTATCAGCAGACTGGGGCCAACGTCCTGACTTTC
13 NA TRBJ2-1 many TRBV18 CASSPPSLSEQFF TGTGCCAGCTCACCCCCAAGCCTAAGTGAGCAGTTCTTC
13 NA TRBJ2-7 few TRBV2 CASSTREGHEQYF TGTGCCAGCAGTACCCGTGAGGGTCACGAGCAGTACTTC
13 NA TRBJ2-7 NA TRBV27 CASTLMARHEQYF TGTGCCAGCACCCTTATGGCGAGGCACGAGCAGTACTTC
11 NA TRBJ2-7 many TRBV20-1 CSARGPHEQYF TGCAGTGCCCGGGGCCCCCACGAGCAGTACTTC
13 TRBD1 TRBJ2-1 NA TRBV10-3 CAIKGQHHNEQFF TGTGCCATCAAGGGACAGCACCACAATGAGCAGTTCTTC
13 TRBD1 TRBJ1-4 many TRBV7-8 CASSLTGDEKLFF TGTGCCAGCAGCCTCACAGGGGATGAAAAACTGTTTTTT
13 NA TRBJ1-6 many TRBV6-1 CASSEEGNSPLHF TGTGCCAGCAGTGAAGAAGGGAATTCACCCCTCCACTTT